The sequence of this T cell receptor beta chain was determined in a study of vaccination effects on CD4 cells after COVID-19. General study points: Healthy vaccine recipients' vaccine-induced clones were almost all SARS-CoV-2 mono-reactive.

Note on this clone: Its specificity is unknown.

Sequencing followed a ViraFEST assay step that expanded antigen-specific CD4+ T cells with viral peptide pools. Following culture for roughly 10 days, CD4+ T cells were isolated. Participants received two doses of either the BNT162b2 or mRNA-1273 vaccine. It was with 10 IU/ml IL-2 and about 10 ug/ml peptides that 1.5 million to 2 million PBMC per well were cultured. Each culture had half its medium swapped for IL-2 medium on days 3 and 7. TCRdb's table, derived via immunoSEQ multiplex PCR, lists solely in-frame clones and lacks some. The repertoire holds around 81,000 clones, with roughly 80% as singletons. Trimming cost V 1 base and J 7 bases; bases outside gene matches: 5. Germline assignment: CDR1 SGHNT and CDR2 YYREEE (reference sequence). The CDR3 extends over 14 amino acids.

The sequencing here drew on CD4+ T cells from PBMCs cultured with HCoV-OC43 spike peptides, taken after COVID-19 vaccination. Subset given: HCoV-OC43 spike overlapping peptide pool stimulation. The sequence derives from a human donor who received a COVID-19 vaccine. The chain combines TRBV5-4 with TRBJ2-1, with TRBD1 identical over 7 bases. The CDR3 bases are TGTGCCAGCAGCTTGCCCACAGGGGAGAATGAGCAGTTCTTC. Its translation is CASSLPTGENEQFF.